This T cell receptor (beta chain) was recovered during a study of vaccination and CD4 T cells after COVID-19 (dated by TCRdb to the early 2020s). Regarding the complete study: Convalescent patients had a positive SARS-CoV-2 result on nasal swab PCR, and of these patients, some 10 had mild disease and one had severe disease. In the convalescent cohort there were six males and four females, among whom were two Hispanic individuals, seven Caucasians, two Asians and one multiracial person. Each participant got two doses of either the Pfizer-BioNTech BNT162b2 vaccine (n=8) or the Moderna mRNA-1273 vaccine (n=2). Post-COVID blood samples were collected from convalescent patients a median of around 100 days after diagnosis, with a range of roughly 35 to 170 days. Post-vaccine blood samples were collected a median of about 72 days after the second vaccine dose, ranging from about 13 to 241 days. In under twelve COVID-19 convalescent patients and a handful of infection-naive healthy vaccine recipients, researchers compared the spike-specific CD4+ TCR repertoire from before mRNA vaccination with the repertoire from after.

Notes on this clonotype: Its antigen has not been determined. It has no much larger one-base neighbor in the sample; base qualities were not kept.

The positive SARS-CoV-2 PCR tests of the convalescent patients were dated from March to December 2020, before the Alpha, Beta and Delta variants emerged in the United States. Ficoll-Paque Plus gradient centrifugation was used to isolate PBMCs from whole blood, and the isolated PBMCs were then either used fresh or cryopreserved at -140C. Libraries came from PCR. Sequencing was carried out with an Illumina iSeq 100. Per the source publication's procedure: Non-productive sequences were filtered out, and CDR3s that did not start with C, did not end with F or W, or were shorter than 7 amino acids were discarded. Levenshtein distances (stringdist) and unrooted phylogenetic trees (ape) in R version 3.6.1 were used to assess CDR3 homology. Using fastp trimming at Q25 and MiXCR clonotype assembly, TCRdb reanalyzed the public sequencing data and kept in-frame beta chains. Rows merge per CDR3 protein into single entries with the most common DNA and genes. TCRdb, rather than the study authors, made the V and J calls. The sample has approximately 20,000 distinct CDR3 sequences on record, 60% of them singletons. Jointly, the top ten make up around 1.1% of the sample.

Spanning cysteine to phenylalanine, the CDR3 consists of 17 amino acids. Only CDR3 DNA remains: 51 bases, in frame from the first base. V loses 5 bases, J loses 7 bases, and the germline ends lie 26 bases apart. CDR1 and CDR2 were assigned from the germline V gene (reference sequence) as SEHNR and FQNEAQ. General findings and caveats noted by the study authors: In convalescent patients, a median roughly 85% of post-vaccine SARS-CoV-2-reactive clones were detected only after vaccination, suggesting vaccine-specific priming. Relatively few convalescent patients were included in the study, and early timepoints after natural infection were not analyzed. Although the median number of SARS-CoV-2-reactive clonotypes went up from some 23 after infection to 38 after vaccination, the increase was not significant. In convalescent patients, nearly all vaccine-specific clones (304 of 307) were found to be mono-reactive for SARS-CoV-2 spike rather than cross-reactive with common cold coronaviruses.

The chain links TRBV7-9 with TRBJ1-2; TRBD1 is possibly the D segment (5 matching bases). The material was CD4+ T cells from blood, obtained after SARS-CoV-2 vaccination. This sequence was found in a human donor who had recovered from COVID-19. The nucleotide sequence reads TGTGCCAGCAGCCCCGGGAGGGACTCCATTCTTTCTGGTGGCTACACCTTC. It encodes CASSPGRDSILSGGYTF.